This is a list of T cell receptor beta chains from one sample in a study of cytomegalovirus exposure and HLA in healthy donors. Libraries were prepared by immunoSEQ multiplex PCR; TCRdb keeps only in-frame clonotypes and omits some of them. Here the sample spans about 82,000 clones, more than 80% being singletons. The sample taken for sequencing was PBMCs. These receptors came from a man between 18 and 35 years old in good health and CMV-seronegative. Each CDR3 is given with its conserved first and last residue. Each record gives: J gene, clone size, D gene, V gene, CDR3 protein, CDR3 DNA. D genes are given only for firm matches. Clone size is given for some rows only: seen once, a few or many times, or a class if the clone is expanded.

TRBJ1-2 | once | NA | TRBV2 | CASIALIGLSGGYTF | TGTGCCAGCATCGCCTTGATAGGATTATCGGGTGGCTACACCTTC
TRBJ1-4 | NA | TRBD1 | TRBV7-9 | CASSLSTGSNEKLFF | TGTGCCAGCAGCCTCTCGACAGGGTCTAATGAAAAACTGTTTTTT
TRBJ2-1 | NA | TRBD2 | TRBV11-1 | CASSQAGAGLSSYNEQFF | TGTGCCAGCAGCCAAGCGGGGGCGGGACTGAGCTCCTACAATGAGCAGTTCTTC
TRBJ1-4 | NA | NA | TRBV2 | CASSENFPANEKLFF | TGTGCCAGCAGTGAAAATTTTCCAGCTAATGAAAAACTGTTTTTT
TRBJ2-1 | NA | TRBD1 | TRBV18 | CASSRGQDSYNEQFF | TGTGCCAGCTCACGGGGACAGGATTCCTACAATGAGCAGTTCTTC
TRBJ1-1 | few | NA | TRBV19 | CASSFRVRGGTEAFF | TGTGCCAGTAGTTTTCGGGTAAGGGGAGGCACTGAAGCTTTCTTT
TRBJ1-3 | NA | NA | TRBV9 | CASSVAAQGRGNTIYF | TGTGCCAGCAGCGTAGCTGCCCAGGGTCGCGGAAACACCATATATTTT
TRBJ2-5 | NA | NA | TRBV5-5 | CASSKDTQANQETQYF | TGTGCCAGCAGCAAAGACACTCAGGCGAACCAAGAGACCCAGTACTTC
TRBJ2-5 | NA | NA | TRBV2 | CASSETQGGETQYF | TGTGCCAGCAGTGAGACGCAGGGTGGAGAGACCCAGTACTTC
TRBJ1-1 | NA | TRBD1 | TRBV11-1 | CASSSPSTGGFTEAFF | TGTGCCAGCAGCTCACCCTCAACAGGGGGTTTCACTGAAGCTTTCTTT
TRBJ2-7 | NA | TRBD2 | TRBV5-1 | CASSKGLAGPALYEQYF | TGCGCCAGCAGCAAGGGACTAGCGGGACCTGCGCTCTACGAGCAGTACTTC
TRBJ2-7 | NA | NA | TRBV9 | CASSVDGGEQYF | TGTGCCAGCAGCGTAGATGGGGGGGAGCAGTACTTC
TRBJ2-5 | NA | TRBD1 | TRBV29-1 | CSVETPRTGGVETQYF | TGCAGCGTTGAAACGCCACGGACAGGGGGCGTAGAGACCCAGTACTTC
TRBJ2-1 | NA | TRBD2 | TRBV15 | CATSRDPLAGTNEQFF | TGTGCCACCAGCAGAGATCCCCTAGCGGGGACCAATGAGCAGTTCTTC
TRBJ1-5 | NA | NA | TRBV27 | CASGISNQPQHF | TGTGCCAGCGGCATTAGCAATCAGCCCCAGCATTTT
TRBJ2-1 | NA | TRBD2 | TRBV11-3 | CASSFTSGSYNEQFF | TGTGCCAGCAGCTTTACTAGCGGGAGCTACAATGAGCAGTTCTTC
TRBJ2-7 | NA | NA | TRBV18 | CASSSVADRGEQYF | TGTGCCAGCTCAAGCGTAGCCGATAGGGGCGAGCAGTACTTC
TRBJ1-5 | NA | TRBD1 | TRBV7-6 | CASSLGDRRYSNQPQHF | TGTGCCAGCAGCTTAGGGGACAGACGATATAGCAATCAGCCCCAGCATTTT
TRBJ2-7 | NA | NA | TRBV6-1 | CASSERSGGVSYEQYF | TGTGCCAGCAGTGAACGTTCCGGAGGCGTCTCCTACGAGCAGTACTTC
TRBJ2-3 | NA | TRBD2 | TRBV5-1 | CASSLNLAGDTQYF | TGCGCCAGCAGCTTGAACCTAGCGGGAGATACGCAGTATTTT
TRBJ2-5 | few | NA | TRBV18 | CASSPVLRAGETQYF | TGTGCCAGCTCACCAGTTCTCCGGGCGGGAGAGACCCAGTACTTC
TRBJ2-1 | NA | NA | TRBV15 | CATSNQPGLESNEQFF | TGTGCCACCAGCAATCAACCGGGACTGGAGAGCAATGAGCAGTTCTTC
TRBJ1-2 | NA | TRBD1 | TRBV19 | CASSRGQGIVGYTF | TGTGCCAGTAGTAGAGGACAGGGAATAGTAGGCTACACCTTC
TRBJ1-1 | NA | NA | TRBV4-2 | CASSQGAGPNTEAFF | TGTGCCAGCAGCCAAGGAGCGGGACCGAACACTGAAGCTTTCTTT
TRBJ2-2 | NA | TRBD2 | TRBV18 | CASSPLAGGPTNTGELFF | TGTGCCAGCTCACCCCTAGCGGGAGGGCCGACGAACACCGGGGAGCTGTTTTTT
TRBJ2-7 | NA | NA | TRBV28 | CASSSTPSYEQYF | TGTGCCAGCAGTTCGACACCGTCCTACGAGCAGTACTTC
TRBJ2-5 | NA | NA | TRBV9 | CASSVGGPTRGETQYF | TGTGCCAGCAGCGTAGGAGGGCCGACCCGAGGGGAGACCCAGTACTTC
TRBJ1-2 | NA | NA | TRBV9 | CASSAGQGSNGYTF | TGTGCCAGCAGCGCGGGCCAGGGGAGCAATGGCTACACCTTC
TRBJ1-1 | once | TRBD1 | TRBV2 | CASGTGRLSTEAFF | TGTGCCAGTGGGACAGGGAGACTGAGCACTGAAGCTTTCTTT